The 18 T cell receptor beta chains presented below share a single source sample, sequenced in a study of molecular identifiers for immune sequencing clone quantification (dated by TCRdb to between 2018 and 2020). Libraries were constructed by PCR. The sample was run on a NextSeq 500. TCRdb handled the public reads itself, with Q25 trimming in fastp and clone calling in MiXCR, and kept productive beta chains. Rows matching on CDR3 protein sequence are summarized as one entry with the most common DNA and genes. The sample has some 91,000 distinct CDR3 sequences on record, approximately 25% of them singletons. The ten largest clones take up under 1% of the sample. Source material: naive CD8+ T cells from blood, with Jurkat cell RNA spiked in. The cell subset or site label of this sample denotes: FACS-sorted CD8+CD4-CCR7+CD45RA+ naive T cells. The receptors originated from a human donor in good health. Some libraries in this study had Jurkat cell RNA spiked in.

Concerning this clonotype itself: A much larger clone lies one base from this, so it may be a read error. This chain links TRBV28 with TRBJ2-2; D uncertain. The CDR3 extends over 14 amino acids. CDR1 MDHEN and CDR2 SYDVKM come from the germline V gene. Trimming left V 7 bases short and J 1 base short, with 10 bases between. CDR3 residues: CASTGTVNTGELFF. CDR3 DNA sequence: TGTGCCAGCACCGGCACAGTGAACACCGGGGAGCTGTTTTTT.

There are many counts of this clonotype. The chain has TRBV7-9 and TRBJ2-7; possible D gene TRBD2, 7 bases. Trimming stripped 5 bases from V and 6 bases from J, with 20 bases between. The length of the CDR3 is 15 residues. Germline V gives CDR1 SEHNR, CDR2 FQNEAQ (reference sequence). The CDR3 sequence: CASSDGGGADREQYF. The CDR3 nucleotides read TGTGCCAGCAGCGACGGTGGGGGGGCCGATCGCGAGCAGTACTTC.

About this clonotype: Compared with germline, one end of the junction differs, possibly owing to a read error. This chain uses TRBV18 with TRBJ2-4; 9 bases agree with TRBD2. Germline values: CDR1 KGHSH, CDR2 LQKENI. CDR3 length equals 16 residues. The DNA of the CDR3 is TGTGCCAGCACCCCTGATGCGGGACTAGCCAAAGACATTCAGTACTTC. Its translation is CASTPDAGLAKDIQYF.

The V and J genes are TRBV6-2 or TRBV6-3 and TRBJ2-1; D tentatively reads TRBD1 or TRBD2 (6 bases each). This CDR3 spans 15 amino acids. The ends were cut back, 5 bases at V and 10 bases at J, with 21 bases in the middle. The germline CDR1 and CDR2 sequences are MNHEY and SVGEGT. For the CDR3, the DNA is TGTGCCAGCAGTCTATATGGGTCGGGGGCAAGCGAGCAGTTCTTC. Amino acids: CASSLYGSGASEQFF.

V usage is TRBV2 and J usage is TRBJ2-5; D remains unclear. Germline lookup yields CDR1 SNHLY and CDR2 FYNNEI. Trimming removed 3 bases from V and 2 bases from J, with 16 bases in between. The CDR3 is made up of 16 amino acids. The DNA of the CDR3 is TGTGCCAGCAGTGACATGGGCACGGTCAAACAAGAGACCCAGTACTTC. It encodes CASSDMGTVKQETQYF.

This clonotype was detected a few times. This sequence joins TRBV27 and TRBJ1-5, with TRBD1 identical over 9 bases. Germline V CDR1 and CDR2: MNHEY, SMNVEV (reference sequence). J gave up 6 bases and V 2 bases, and 5 bases lay outside the gene matches. The CDR3 contains 15 residues. In DNA, the CDR3 is TGTGCCAGCAGTTTAGGGGGACAGGGAACTCAGCCCCAGCATTTT. This translates into CASSLGGQGTQPQHF.

This clonotype was picked up many times. V is TRBV11-2 and J is TRBJ2-7; 7 nucleotides match TRBD1. In germline, CDR1 is SGHAT, CDR2 FQNNGV. The CDR3 totals 15 residues. Trimming cost V 1 base and J 5 bases; bases outside gene matches: 8. The CDR3 DNA follows: TGTGCCAGCAGCTTAGCCCGGCAGGGGGAAAACGAGCAGTACTTC. This sequence encodes CASSLARQGENEQYF. Full variable domain (rest looked up from reference TRBV11-2 and TRBJ2-7): EAGVAQSPRYKIIEKRQSVAFWCNPISGHATLYWYQQILGQGPKLLIQFQNNGVVDDSQLPKDRFSAERLKGVDSTLKIQPAKLEDSAVYLCASSLARQGENEQYFGPGTRLTVT.

The chain carries TRBV19 and TRBJ2-3, with TRBD2 matching 10 bases. With V trimmed by 3 bases and J by 2 bases, 2 bases remained unmatched. CDR1 is LNHDA and CDR2 is SQIVND in the germline V gene (reference sequence). This CDR3 contains 15 residues. The CDR3, as DNA: TGTGCCAGTAGTATGCTAGCGGGGGCCACAGATACGCAGTATTTT. Amino acids: CASSMLAGATDTQYF. Variable domain in full (rest from reference TRBV19 and TRBJ2-3): DGGITQSPKYLFRKEGQNVTLSCEQNLNHDAMYWYRQDPGQGLRLIYYSQIVNDFQKGDIAEGYSVSREKKESFPLTVTSAQKNPTAFYLCASSMLAGATDTQYFGPGTRLTVL.

This clonotype was counted at least ten times. V is TRBV9 and J is TRBJ1-6; no definite D call. CDR3 length: 18 amino acids. Trimming stripped 4 bases from V and 4 bases from J, with 21 bases between. In germline, CDR1 is SGDLS, CDR2 YYNGEE. The CDR3 spells CASSPQPLDSTYNSPLHF. CDR3 nucleotide sequence: TGTGCCAGCAGCCCCCAACCCTTAGATTCCACTTATAATTCACCCCTCCACTTT.

Worth noting for this clonotype: A much larger clone differs from this one at a single base, so this may be a read error. The genes are TRBV7-6 and TRBJ2-7; the D gene could be TRBD1 or TRBD2 (5 bases each). This CDR3 has 13 residues. Germline lookup yields CDR1 SGHVS and CDR2 FNYEAQ. V was pared by 8 bases and J by 6 bases, with 17 bases between. The CDR3 loop reads CASSPSSGGEQYF. The DNA of the CDR3 is TGTGCCAGCTCCCCCAGTTCTGGGGGCGAGCAGTACTTC.

In regard to this clonotype: A much more abundant neighbour one base away suggests this may be a read error. In nucleotides, the CDR3 is TGTGCCACCAGCATCCGGGAGGACACTGAAGCTTTCTTT. It is translated as CATSIREDTEAFF. The V call is TRBV15, the J call TRBJ1-1; D is unclear. The CDR3 has 13 residues. Deletions cut 4 bases from V and 3 bases from J, with 9 bases between. Germline V gene lookup returns CDR1 LNHNV and CDR2 YYDKDF (reference sequence).

With regard to this clonotype: Germline is not matched at one junction end, which may reflect a read error. The V gene is TRBV5-4, the J gene TRBJ2-3; TRBD1 agrees at 8 bases. The germline CDR1 and CDR2 sequences are SGHNT and YYREEE (reference sequence). The CDR3 runs to 15 residues. The CDR3 protein is CASSLKQGETDSQYF. The CDR3 DNA is TGTGCCAGCAGCTTGAAACAGGGGGAGACAGATTCGCAGTATTTT.

To note about this clonotype: Just one base apart from a much larger clone, this may be a read error. The chain links TRBV5-3 to TRBJ2-7; 8 bases align to TRBD1. TRBV5-3 is given ORF status, its function remaining uncertain. The CDR3 is made up of 14 amino acids. The CDR3 region has the DNA TGTGCCAGCAGCTTGGGACAGGAACCCTACGAGCAGCACTTC. This codes for CASSLGQEPYEQHF.

This clonotype was detected ten times or more. The chain has TRBV29-1 and TRBJ2-7; D is possibly TRBD1 (6 bases). CDR1 and CDR2 from the germline V gene are SQVTM and ANQGSEA. This CDR3 has 12 residues. Trimming pared 6 bases from V and 1 base from J, leaving 10 bases between. This CDR3 is CSVQTGSYEQYF. The CDR3 nucleotides read TGCAGCGTCCAAACAGGGTCCTACGAGCAGTACTTC.

As to this clonotype: A much larger clone lies a single base off, so this may be a read error. CDR3 nucleotides: TGTGCCAGCAGCTCCCCAGAGGGACGATTGACGCGATACACCCGGGAGCTGTTTTTT. Its protein product is CASSSPEGRLTRYTRELFF. The chain joins TRBV7-6 to TRBJ2-2; D could derive from TRBD1 or TRBD2 (5 bases each). Germline CDR1 is SGHVS and CDR2 is FNYEAQ. The CDR3 runs 19 residues.

This clonotype was seen just once. The V and J genes are TRBV20-1 and TRBJ2-1; TRBD1 might be the D (6 bases). Germline V gene data show CDR1 as DFQATT and CDR2 as SNEGSKA (reference sequence). The CDR3 spans 13 residues. Trimming shortened V by 3 bases and J by 7 bases, and 13 bases separated the two germline ends. The CDR3 protein is CSARDRAGNEQFF. Written as DNA, the CDR3 is TGCAGTGCTAGGGACAGAGCCGGGAATGAGCAGTTCTTC.

This clonotype showed up many times. The chain is built from TRBV13 and TRBJ2-3; D remains ambiguous. CDR1 PRHDT and CDR2 FYEKMQ come from the germline V gene (reference sequence). This CDR3 has 12 amino acids. The V and J ends lost 0 bases and 5 bases respectively, with 3 bases between them. The CDR3 spells CASSLGQDTQYF. The CDR3 coding sequence is TGTGCCAGCAGCTTAGGGCAAGATACGCAGTATTTT.

V is TRBV27 and J is TRBJ2-1; D unresolved. Germline CDR1 is MNHEY and CDR2 is SMNVEV (reference sequence). V lost 5 bases to trimming and J lost 4 bases, with 18 bases between them. The CDR3 spans 16 residues. Here the CDR3 DNA reads TGTGCCAGCAGTCTACTAAGCCCAGGAAGGTACAATGAGCAGTTCTTC. Translated: CASSLLSPGRYNEQFF.